Below are 8 T cell receptor beta chains sequenced from a single sample in a study of T-cell reconstitution after alpha-beta-depleted transplantation in children. Unique molecular identifiers tagged the TCRbeta library. TCRdb used MiXCR to reprocess the PCR reads, holding one entry per CDR3 protein. Here the sample spans hundreds of thousands of distinct CDR3 sequences, about 17% being singletons. Sample: PBMCs, mostly from graft donor cells, taken 360 days after TCRalphabeta/CD19-depleted stem cell transplant. These receptors were collected from a boy in the first two years of life who had a stem cell transplant for Wiskott-Aldrich syndrome, so the T cells may come from the graft donor.

In this sample, this clonotype turned up a few times. The chain recombines TRBV20-1 with TRBJ2-7; the D is unclear. This CDR3 comprises 11 residues. With 3 bases removed from V and 2 bases from J, the gap between germline ends came to 5 bases. The germline gives CDR1 DFQATT, CDR2 SNEGSKA (reference sequence). CDR3 loop: CSASHPYEQYF. CDR3 in DNA: TGCAGTGCTAGCCACCCCTACGAGCAGTACTTC.

This clonotype has only a few counts. The chain carries TRBV9 and TRBJ2-1; D perhaps matches TRBD2 (6 bases). The V end lost 0 bases, the J end lost 10 bases, and 17 bases lay between the germline ends. CDR3 length: 15 residues. From germline, CDR1 is SGDLS and CDR2 YYNGEE. The DNA of the CDR3 is TGTGCCAGCAGCGTAGGGAGGGCCGCCTACGGGGAGCAGTTCTTC. This gives the protein CASSVGRAAYGEQFF.

This clonotype was found many times. The chain links TRBV7-9 to TRBJ2-2, with D tentatively TRBD1 (6 bases). V shed 3 bases and J shed 0 bases, with 8 bases lying between them. Germline V CDR1 and CDR2: SEHNR, FQNEAQ (reference sequence). The CDR3 consists of 15 residues. The CDR3: CASSFGTTNTGELFF. The DNA for the CDR3 is TGTGCCAGCAGCTTTGGGACAACGAACACCGGGGAGCTGTTTTTT.

The chain recombines TRBV7-9 with TRBJ2-7, with TRBD1 identical over 8 bases. The CDR3 length is 15 residues. Germline V gives CDR1 SEHNR, CDR2 FQNEAQ (reference sequence). J gave up 4 bases and V 1 base, and 6 bases lay outside the gene matches. CDR3: CASSLGGQAYYEQYF. For the CDR3, the DNA is TGTGCCAGCAGCTTAGGGGGACAGGCCTATTACGAGCAGTACTTC.

This clonotype turned up a few times. The rearrangement links TRBV5-1 to TRBJ2-2, with 12 bases aligning to TRBD2. Germline CDR1 is SGHRS and CDR2 is YFSETQ. CDR3 length: 16 amino acids. V was clipped by 2 bases and J by 6 bases; unmatched bases: 5. CDR3 region: CASSLRLAGGAGELFF. The CDR3 nucleotides read TGCGCCAGCAGCTTAAGGCTAGCGGGAGGGGCCGGGGAGCTGTTTTTT. Filled out from reference TRBV5-1 and TRBJ2-2, the complete variable domain reads KAGVTQTPRYLIKTRGQQVTLSCSPISGHRSVSWYQQTPGQGLQFLFEYFSETQRNKGNFPGRFSGRQFSNSRSEMNVSTLELGDSALYLCASSLRLAGGAGELFFGEGSRLTVL.

This clonotype was observed a handful of times. The chain employs TRBV29-1 and TRBJ2-1; 12 bases line up with TRBD2. In germline, CDR1 is SQVTM, CDR2 ANQGSEA. V lost 6 bases to trimming and J lost 10 bases; unmatched junction nucleotides: 4. CDR3 length equals 12 residues. The CDR3 protein is CSVLAGGCEQFF. The CDR3 DNA reads TGCAGCGTACTAGCGGGAGGATGCGAGCAGTTCTTC.

V is TRBV5-1 and J is TRBJ2-3, with 7 bases identical to TRBD2. V was pared by 1 base and J by 5 bases, with 7 bases of the junction left unmatched. The CDR3 is 15 amino acids. Germline V gene sequence: CDR1 SGHRS, CDR2 YFSETQ. Here the CDR3 DNA reads TGCGCCAGCAGCTTGCCTCTGGGCGGGAGAGATACGCAGTATTTT. This encodes CASSLPLGGRDTQYF.

The rearrangement joins TRBV15 to TRBJ2-2; 10 bases fit TRBD2. After removal of 2 bases from V and 7 bases from J, the junction contained 10 bases not matched to a gene. The V gene's germline CDR1 is LNHNV and CDR2 YYDKDF (reference sequence). The CDR3 is 17 amino acids. The CDR3 bases are TGTGCCACCAGCAGACCCCCTAGCGGGAGCGTCGACGGGGAGCTGTTTTTT. As protein: CATSRPPSGSVDGELFF.